The rows below give T cell receptor beta chains drawn from one sample of a study of cytotoxic CD8 clonotypes in ibrutinib-treated CLL. Some clones are missing from TCRdb's copy, which holds only in-frame ones; the method was immunoSEQ multiplex PCR. Here the sample spans some 290,000 clones, around four fifths being singletons. Sample: PBMCs, taken before ibrutinib treatment. The receptors come from a human donor with chronic lymphocytic leukemia. The CDR3 runs from the conserved cysteine through the conserved F or W. The D gene is left open where the match is weak. A clone size is listed for some rows: how often the clone was seen (once, few, many), or a class if it is expanded.

v_gene	j_gene	abundance	d_gene	CDR3nt	CDR3aa
TRBV14	TRBJ2-7	.	.	TGTGCCAGCAGCCAAGAAGGCCGGACGAGCTCCTACGAGCAGTACTTC	CASSQEGRTSSYEQYF
TRBV28	TRBJ2-7	.	TRBD2	TGTGCCAGCAGCCAGGGAGGGTCCGGCGAGCAGTACTTC	CASSQGGSGEQYF
TRBV6-6	TRBJ2-2	once	.	TGTGCCAGCAGTTACTACTTGGGCGGCGGGGAGCTGTTTTTT	CASSYYLGGGELFF
TRBV18	TRBJ2-2	.	.	TGTGCCAGCTCACCACTGCCGTATGGGTGGAAGAGCACCGGGGAGCTGTTTTTT	CASSPLPYGWKSTGELFF
TRBV5-1	TRBJ2-4	.	TRBD2	TGCGCCAGCAGCCCAAAACTAGCGCCGAGTTACAAAAACATTCAGTACTTC	CASSPKLAPSYKNIQYF
TRBV7-6	TRBJ1-3	.	.	TGTGCCAGCAGCCCTCGTTATCGGCAGTCGGGGAACACCATATATTTT	CASSPRYRQSGNTIYF
TRBV14	TRBJ1-2	.	.	TGTGCCAGCAGCCAAGTCCGCGGGGGCTACACCTTC	CASSQVRGGYTF
TRBV11-2	TRBJ1-4	.	.	TGTGCCAGCAGCCCGAATCGGGGGGCTTTGGGTGAAAAACTGTTTTTT	CASSPNRGALGEKLFF
TRBV5-6	TRBJ1-1	.	TRBD1	TGTGCCAGCAGCTCGCCGGGACAGGGTTGGACTGAAGCTTTCTTT	CASSSPGQGWTEAFF
TRBV30	TRBJ2-7	.	TRBD2	TGTGCCTGGAGTCCAGGCGCTAGCGGGAGGTACGAGCAGTACTTC	CAWSPGASGRYEQYF
TRBV7-9	TRBJ1-1	.	.	TGTGCCAGCAGCTATGGGAGGGTGGGAGGCGACACTGAAGCTTTCTTT	CASSYGRVGGDTEAFF
TRBV27	TRBJ1-2	.	.	TGTGCCAGCAGTCGGGCCGGGGAGGGAGGCTACACCTTC	CASSRAGEGGYTF
TRBV2	TRBJ1-1	.	.	TGTGCCAGGGGGTATTTATCGGGCTACACTGAAGCTTTCTTT	CARGYLSGYTEAFF
TRBV18	TRBJ1-1	.	.	TGTGCCAGCTCACCACCGTGGGGGCGTTTGAACACTGAAGCTTTCTTT	CASSPPWGRLNTEAFF
TRBV18	TRBJ1-1	.	.	TGTGCCAGCTCACCCGTCAGGGGAGACACTGAAGCTTTCTTT	CASSPVRGDTEAFF
TRBV28	TRBJ2-3	.	.	TGTGCCAGCAGTGGGACTGGCACAGATACGCAGTATTTT	CASSGTGTDTQYF
TRBV5-1	TRBJ2-7	.	TRBD2	TGCGCCAGCAGCTCCGGGACTAGCAGCTACGAGCAGTACTTC	CASSSGTSSYEQYF
TRBV2	TRBJ2-4	few	.	TGTGCCAGCGACGAGAAAAACATTCAGTACTTC	CASDEKNIQYF
TRBV28	TRBJ2-7	.	TRBD1	TGTGCCACCCACCGGGACAGGGCGGTCTACGAGCAGTACTTC	CATHRDRAVYEQYF
TRBV15	TRBJ1-3	once	TRBD1	TGTGCCACCAGCAGGGGACAGGGGGCCTTCTCTGGAAACACCATATATTTT	CATSRGQGAFSGNTIYF
TRBV6-1	TRBJ1-1	few	.	TGTGCCAGCAGTTGGGGTGTCCGAACTGAAGCTTTCTTT	CASSWGVRTEAFF
TRBV5-4	TRBJ2-5	.	TRBD2	TGTGCCAGCAGCTTGTCGGGGGGAACAGGAGACCCACGGGAGACCCAGTACTTC	CASSLSGGTGDPRETQYF
TRBV7-2	TRBJ2-5	.	TRBD1	TGTGCCAGCAGCTTGGGACAGCTTGGGACCCAGTACTTC	CASSLGQLGTQYF
TRBV9	TRBJ2-3	.	.	TGTGCCAGCAGCGTAGTCAGGGATAGTTCAACAGATACGCAGTATTTT	CASSVVRDSSTDTQYF
TRBV6-1	TRBJ1-5	.	.	TGTGCCAGCAGTGGATTGACGGGTTATAGCAATCAGCCCCAGCATTTT	CASSGLTGYSNQPQHF
TRBV5-6	TRBJ2-2	once	TRBD2	TGTGCCAGCAGCCTGACTAGCGGGAGACGTGTTACCGGGGAGCTGTTTTTT	CASSLTSGRRVTGELFF
TRBV19	TRBJ2-2	.	TRBD1	TGTGCCAGTAGTATAACAGGGGTAGGCACCGGGGAGCTGTTTTTT	CASSITGVGTGELFF